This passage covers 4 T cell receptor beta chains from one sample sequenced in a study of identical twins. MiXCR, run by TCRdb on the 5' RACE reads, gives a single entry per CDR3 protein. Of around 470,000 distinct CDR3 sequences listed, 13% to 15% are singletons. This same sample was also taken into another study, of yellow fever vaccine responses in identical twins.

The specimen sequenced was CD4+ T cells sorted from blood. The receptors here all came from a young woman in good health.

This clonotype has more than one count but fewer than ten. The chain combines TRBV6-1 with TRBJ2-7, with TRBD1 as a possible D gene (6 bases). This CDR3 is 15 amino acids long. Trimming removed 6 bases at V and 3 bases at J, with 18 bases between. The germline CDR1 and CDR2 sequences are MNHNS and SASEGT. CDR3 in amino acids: CASRGRQDRSYEQYF. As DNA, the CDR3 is TGTGCCAGCAGAGGAAGACAGGATAGAAGCTACGAGCAGTACTTC.

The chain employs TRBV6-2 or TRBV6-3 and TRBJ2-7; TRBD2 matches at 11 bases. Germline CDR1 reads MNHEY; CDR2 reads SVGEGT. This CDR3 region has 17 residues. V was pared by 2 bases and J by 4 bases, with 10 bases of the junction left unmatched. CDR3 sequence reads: CASSYLAGGPVNYEQYF. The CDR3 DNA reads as TGTGCCAGCAGTTACCTAGCGGGAGGTCCGGTTAATTACGAGCAGTACTTC.

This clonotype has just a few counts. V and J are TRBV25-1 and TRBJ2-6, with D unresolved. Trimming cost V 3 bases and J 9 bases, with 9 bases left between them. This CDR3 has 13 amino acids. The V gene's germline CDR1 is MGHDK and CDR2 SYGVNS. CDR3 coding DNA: TGTGCCAGCAGTGATCGGAGTGTCAACGTCCTGACTTTC. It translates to CASSDRSVNVLTF.

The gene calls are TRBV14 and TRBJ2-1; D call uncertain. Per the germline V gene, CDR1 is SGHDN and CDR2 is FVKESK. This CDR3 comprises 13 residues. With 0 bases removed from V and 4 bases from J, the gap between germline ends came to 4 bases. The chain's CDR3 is CASSQDYYNEQFF. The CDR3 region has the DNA TGTGCCAGCAGCCAAGATTATTACAATGAGCAGTTCTTC.